A selection of T cell receptor beta chains follows, all from one sample in a study of cytomegalovirus exposure and HLA in healthy donors. Profiling relied on immunoSEQ multiplex PCR, and the TCRdb table lists in-frame clones only, not all of them. The data hold about 89,000 clones, with about a tenth observed a single time. The sequencing input was PBMCs. The receptors were sampled from a man aged 50-60 years in good health and CMV-seropositive. Each CDR3 is given with its conserved first and last residue. Each record gives: J gene, D gene, V gene, clone size, CDR3 protein, CDR3 DNA. The D gene is left open where the match is weak. Size is stated for part of the rows, as once, few or many counts, or as a class when the clone is expanded.

TRBJ2-2	TRBD2	TRBV27	NA	CASSLAGGSNTGELFF	TGTGCCAGCAGTTTAGCGGGAGGCTCGAACACCGGGGAGCTGTTTTTT
TRBJ1-2	TRBD1	TRBV10-1	few	CASRLGQGAANYGYTF	TGCGCCAGCAGGCTGGGACAGGGGGCGGCTAACTATGGCTACACCTTC
TRBJ2-7	TRBD1	TRBV5-1	NA	CASSPGGTGLYYEQYF	TGCGCCAGCAGCCCCGGGGGGACAGGGCTTTACTACGAGCAGTACTTC
TRBJ1-5	NA	TRBV21-1	NA	CASSNRDRERDQAQHF	TGTGCCAGCAGCAATCGGGACAGGGAAAGGGATCAGGCCCAGCATTTT
TRBJ2-2	NA	TRBV7-2	NA	CASSHDRRSNTGELFF	TGTGCCAGCAGCCACGACAGGAGATCAAACACCGGGGAGCTGTTTTTT
TRBJ1-1	TRBD1	TRBV27	many	CASSLTGGGTEAFF	TGTGCCAGCAGTTTAACAGGGGGCGGCACTGAAGCTTTCTTT
TRBJ2-1	TRBD2	TRBV7-3	many	CASSPPGTSSNEQFF	TGTGCCAGCAGCCCGCCCGGGACTAGCTCCAATGAGCAGTTCTTC
TRBJ2-7	TRBD1	TRBV5-6	few	CASSSSRTGGYEQYF	TGTGCCAGCAGCTCGAGCCGGACAGGCGGATACGAGCAGTACTTC
TRBJ2-7	NA	TRBV4-1	NA	CASSQEGRGGDEQYF	TGCGCCAGCAGCCAAGAGGGCAGGGGAGGGGACGAGCAGTACTTC
TRBJ2-1	NA	TRBV7-3	few	CASSPPGSAPYNEQFF	TGTGCCAGCAGCCCCCCAGGTAGCGCCCCCTACAATGAGCAGTTCTTC
TRBJ1-2	NA	TRBV10-2	few	CASSESGTYGYTF	TGCGCCAGCAGTGAGTCTGGCACCTATGGCTACACCTTC
TRBJ2-1	TRBD1	TRBV18	NA	CASSAGGTGHDNEQFF	TGTGCCAGCTCAGCCGGAGGGACAGGGCACGACAATGAGCAGTTCTTC
TRBJ1-1	TRBD1	TRBV5-1	few	CASSWTVTGGASEAFF	TGCGCCAGCAGCTGGACTGTAACAGGGGGCGCTAGTGAAGCTTTCTTT
TRBJ2-7	TRBD1	TRBV7-2	few	CASTQGAGPYEQYF	TGTGCCAGCACCCAGGGGGCCGGTCCCTACGAGCAGTACTTC
TRBJ1-1	NA	TRBV7-3	NA	CASSPGVGTEAFF	TGTGCCAGCAGCCCGGGGGTGGGCACTGAAGCTTTCTTT
TRBJ1-1	NA	TRBV9	few	CASSVGPDTEAFF	TGTGCCAGCAGCGTGGGCCCAGACACTGAAGCTTTCTTT
TRBJ2-2	NA	TRBV15	few	CATSGDRTGELFF	TGTGCCACCAGCGGCGACAGGACCGGGGAGCTGTTTTTT
TRBJ1-1	NA	TRBV19	NA	CASTPMGRTEAFF	TGTGCCAGTACCCCAATGGGGCGGACTGAAGCTTTCTTT
TRBJ2-3	NA	TRBV30	few	CAWSPSPILAQYF	TGTGCCTGGAGTCCGTCCCCTATTCTCGCGCAGTATTTT
TRBJ1-5	NA	TRBV19	many	CASSISRGSSNQPQHF	TGTGCCAGTAGTATATCCAGGGGAAGTAGCAATCAGCCCCAGCATTTT
TRBJ2-2	TRBD2	TRBV6-5	NA	CASRTGTSGTGELFF	TGTGCCAGCAGAACCGGGACTAGCGGTACCGGGGAGCTGTTTTTT
TRBJ1-1	NA	TRBV7-3	NA	CASSQGGAVAEAFF	TGTGCCAGCAGCCAGGGAGGGGCGGTGGCTGAAGCTTTCTTT
TRBJ2-7	NA	TRBV5-4	few	CASSSNRGNSYEQYF	TGTGCCAGCAGCTCCAATCGAGGAAACTCCTACGAGCAGTACTTC
TRBJ1-6	TRBD1	TRBV11-2	NA	CASSPRTGGYNSPLHF	TGTGCCAGCAGCCCAAGGACAGGAGGATATAATTCACCCCTCCACTTT
TRBJ2-7	TRBD1	TRBV27	few	CASRDRGDEQYF	TGTGCCAGCAGGGACAGGGGAGACGAGCAGTACTTC
TRBJ1-2	NA	TRBV5-4	NA	CASSSGLPRDYGYTF	TGTGCCAGCAGCTCGGGACTCCCCAGAGACTATGGCTACACCTTC
TRBJ1-3	NA	TRBV5-1	few	CASSQGSSGNTIYF	TGCGCCAGCAGCCAAGGGAGCTCTGGAAACACCATATATTTT
TRBJ2-3	TRBD1	TRBV15	few	CATKDRDIRGDTQYF	TGTGCCACAAAGGACAGGGACATTCGTGGGGATACGCAGTATTTT
TRBJ1-1	NA	TRBV6-1	NA	CASSETGATEAFF	TGTGCCAGCAGTGAGACAGGAGCCACTGAAGCTTTCTTT
TRBJ2-7	NA	TRBV11-2	few	CASSLGQGGRTYEQYF	TGTGCCAGCAGCTTAGGTCAGGGGGGTAGGACCTACGAGCAGTACTTC
TRBJ1-4	NA	TRBV9	few	CASSGFEGPSTNEKLFF	TGTGCCAGCAGCGGATTTGAGGGTCCTTCAACTAATGAAAAACTGTTTTTT
TRBJ2-2	NA	TRBV7-3	few	CASSLSTTGTGELFF	TGTGCCAGCAGCTTAAGTACTACGGGGACCGGGGAGCTGTTTTTT
TRBJ2-4	TRBD1	TRBV28	few	CASSSTRGQRNIQYF	TGTGCCAGCAGTTCTACCCGGGGACAGCGAAACATTCAGTACTTC
TRBJ1-5	NA	TRBV5-8	many	CASSPRTSSRNQPQHF	TGTGCCAGCAGCCCACGGACATCTTCTCGCAATCAGCCCCAGCATTTT
TRBJ2-2	NA	TRBV7-9	NA	CASSFTSTGELFF	TGTGCCAGCAGCTTTACATCGACCGGGGAGCTGTTTTTT
TRBJ1-2	NA	TRBV10-3	NA	CAISDGETNYGYTF	TGTGCCATCAGTGACGGAGAAACTAACTATGGCTACACCTTC